This TCR beta chain was recovered during a study of blood T cell repertoires in COVID-19. Study-wide background: Some COVID-19 samples were acute and others convalescent; all came from the United States, Italy and Spain.

This CDR3 spans 15 amino acids. Germline V gene lookup returns CDR1 SGHRS and CDR2 YFSETQ. V trimming: 6 bases; J trimming: 6 bases; junction bases outside the gene matches: 9. As originally analysed: For nucleated cells, counts were estimated from reference gene primer amplification. Assay used: immunoSEQ multiplex PCR; TCRdb lists only in-frame clones, some missing. V and J calls and clone size are copied from that table; D and trimming were computed from the DNA. Here the sample spans about 180,000 clones, more than 65% being singletons. V usage is TRBV5-1 and J usage is TRBJ1-6; TRBD1 matches at 7 bases. Sequenced material: PBMCs or T cells enriched from blood (not recorded which). The sequence was obtained from a man aged 60-69 years who had recovered from COVID-19. The CDR3: CASTELGGLNSPLHF. The CDR3 coding sequence is TGCGCCAGCACCGAGCTAGGGGGCCTTAATTCACCCCTCCACTTT.